Sequencing of this T cell receptor beta chain was carried out in a study of blood T cell repertoires in COVID-19. Trimming stripped 6 bases from V and 0 bases from J, with 10 bases between. The CDR3 is 14 residues long. This clone was detected only once. Assay used: immunoSEQ multiplex PCR; TCRdb lists only in-frame clones, some missing. The repertoire consists of around 140,000 clones, with 81% occurring once and the leading ten covering about 8.4%. The source material was peripheral blood. The source of this sequence is a woman aged 60-70 years with active or convalescent COVID-19. The V gene is TRBV23-1, the J gene TRBJ2-3, with no clear D. TRBV23-1 is marked as an open reading frame, function uncertain. The CDR3 spells CASSPPTSTDTQYF. The DNA for the CDR3 is TGCGCCAGCAGCCCACCCACTAGCACAGATACGCAGTATTTT.